The next 10 T cell receptor beta chains were all read from a single sample in a study of T cell repertoires in cytomegalovirus infection (dated by TCRdb to about 2019). Sequencing took place on an Illumina HiSeq 1500. TCRdb took the public reads, trimmed them with fastp at Q25, ran MiXCR for clone calling and kept in-frame beta chains. Each record represents a unique CDR3 protein, reported with the most common genes and DNA among its rows. The sample table contains about 530,000 distinct CDR3 sequences; only one count was recorded for about 26% of them. The top ten constitute approximately 13% of the sample. The sequenced sample consisted of PBMCs. The receptors stem from a human donor in good health (CMV status not recorded). Some clones in this sample may be carry-over from other donors' samples.

The chain uses TRBV7-9 and TRBJ1-6, with TRBD1 identical over 9 bases. This CDR3 is built from 17 residues. Germline V lookup: CDR1 SEHNR, CDR2 FQNEAQ (reference sequence). The junction had 10 bases not matched to a gene; V was cut back by 5 bases and J by 5 bases. CDR3 in DNA: TGTGCCAGCAGCGGAAACAGGGGGCGACCCGATAATTCACCCCTCCACTTT. Protein product: CASSGNRGRPDNSPLHF.

The rearrangement joins TRBV6-2 or TRBV6-3 to TRBJ2-1; possibly TRBD2 for D (7 bases). The germline V gene has CDR1 MNHEY and CDR2 SVGEGT. Trimming removed 4 bases at V and 6 bases at J, with 22 bases between. The CDR3 covers 17 residues. In nucleotides, the CDR3 is TGTGCCAGCAGTTGGGGGGGGGCGCACCCCGACCCCAATGAGCAGTTCTTC. As protein: CASSWGGAHPDPNEQFF.

This clonotype was counted a few times. This rearrangement joins TRBV4-2 to TRBJ1-5; TRBD1 agrees at 7 bases. The CDR3 sequence is 17 residues long. The junction had 7 bases not matched to a gene; V was cut back by 0 bases and J by 2 bases. Germline CDR1 and CDR2: LGHNA and YNFKEQ. The CDR3 nucleotides read TGTGCCAGCAGCCAAGAAGAAGGGGGCTTGGGCAATCAGCCCCAGCATTTT. Amino acids: CASSQEEGGLGNQPQHF.

This sequence joins TRBV11-2 and TRBJ2-7, with D possibly being TRBD1 (5 bases). CDR1 is SGHAT, CDR2 FQNNGV, per germline. V was clipped by 0 bases and J by 6 bases, with 9 bases between them. CDR3 length: 13 amino acids. The CDR3 sequence is CASSLDRGSEQYV. CDR3 coding DNA: TGTGCCAGCAGCTTAGATAGGGGTTCCGAGCAGTACGTC.

V is TRBV6-5 and J is TRBJ2-1, with D tentatively TRBD1 (8 bases). The germline gives CDR1 MNHEY, CDR2 SVGAGI. The CDR3 consists of 15 residues. V was shortened by 6 bases and J by 11 bases, with 23 bases between the two germline ends. The CDR3 spells CASSYRGSGAGKQFF. The CDR3 DNA reads TGTGCCAGCAGCTACAGGGGGAGCGGAGCGGGAAAGCAGTTCTTC.

This clonotype was detected ten times or more. The chain is built from TRBV7-2 and TRBJ2-2; 11 bases are shared with TRBD2. The CDR3 is 17 amino acids. V trimming: 5 bases; J trimming: 4 bases; junction bases outside the gene matches: 9. Germline CDR1 and CDR2: SGHTA and FQGNSA. The CDR3 protein is CASSHPGLAELTGELFF. As DNA, the CDR3 is TGTGCCAGCAGCCATCCGGGACTAGCGGAACTCACCGGGGAGCTGTTTTTT.

This clonotype was observed at least ten times. The chain combines TRBV28 with TRBJ2-1; TRBD2 agrees at 8 bases. This CDR3 comprises 12 residues. The trim removed 4 bases at V and 12 bases at J, leaving 5 bases unmatched. From germline, CDR1 is MDHEN and CDR2 SYDVKM. The CDR3 nucleotides are TGTGCCAGCAGTTCTTTAGCGGGATTGCAGTTCTTC. This gives the protein CASSSLAGLQFF.

The chain's CDR3 is CATSRDLLANTGELFF. CDR3 coding DNA: TGTGCCACCAGCAGAGACCTACTAGCGAACACCGGGGAGCTGTTTTTT. The J gene is TRBJ2-2, the V gene TRBV15; the D gene is possibly TRBD2 (5 bases). The CDR3 spans 16 residues. The V gene's germline CDR1 is LNHNV and CDR2 YYDKDF (reference sequence). V lost 0 bases and J 0 bases, leaving 8 bases between the germline ends.

The gene calls are TRBV2 and TRBJ1-1; D remains unclear. The CDR3 length is 12 residues. The ends were cut back, 0 bases at V and 7 bases at J, with 6 bases in the middle. The germline V gene has CDR1 SNHLY and CDR2 FYNNEI. CDR3 amino acids: CASSEARREAFF. The CDR3 DNA reads TGTGCCAGCAGTGAAGCCCGCCGTGAAGCTTTCTTT.

This clonotype showed up just a few times. This chain links TRBV27 with TRBJ2-1; 10 nucleotides match TRBD1. Trimming took 0 bases from V and 6 from J; bases not matched to a gene: 5. Germline V CDR1 and CDR2: MNHEY, SMNVEV (reference sequence). This CDR3 is 16 amino acids long. The CDR3 DNA is TGTGCCAGCAGTTTATCTACGGGGACAGGGGTCAATGAGCAGTTCTTC. Translated: CASSLSTGTGVNEQFF.